Following are 15 T cell receptor beta chains from one sample sequenced in a study of T cell repertoires in cytomegalovirus infection. MiXCR was run by TCRdb on the reads, yielding one entry per CDR3 protein. The sample gives fewer than 350,000 distinct CDR3 sequences, 25% to 30% of which show up once; over 15% is in the top ten. Their target antigens are unknown. This specimen was cultured PBMCs, taken from culture after CMV antigen stimulation. All receptors come from a human donor in good health (CMV status not recorded). Some clones in this sample may be carry-over from other donors' samples.

This clonotype has more than one count but fewer than ten. V gene TRBV7-8 combines with J gene TRBJ2-1; D perhaps matches TRBD2 (5 bases). The CDR3 consists of 13 residues. The V end lost 4 bases, the J end lost 7 bases, and 11 bases lay between the germline ends. The germline gives CDR1 SGHVS, CDR2 FQNEAQ. CDR3 bases: TGTGCCAGCAGCTCCCGGGATCGAAATGAGCAGTTCTTC. Protein product: CASSSRDRNEQFF.

This clonotype has more than one count but fewer than ten. This chain connects TRBV28 to TRBJ1-5; D unresolved. V was clipped by 6 bases and J by 7 bases, with 13 bases between them. CDR1 is MDHEN and CDR2 is SYDVKM in the germline V gene. The CDR3 has 13 residues. The CDR3 DNA is TGTGCCAGCAGCGCGGGTGGAAGACAGCCCCAGCATTTT. Encoded protein: CASSAGGRQPQHF.

The chain joins TRBV7-4 to TRBJ1-1; TRBD1 is a possible D gene (6 bases). CDR3 length: 13 residues. V lost 7 bases, J lost 1 base, and 10 bases lay in between. Germline lookup yields CDR1 SGHVT and CDR2 SQSDAQ. DNA for the CDR3: TGTGCCAGCACCTCGGACAGGAACACTGAAGCTTTCTTT. This codes for CASTSDRNTEAFF.

This clonotype was recorded a few times. V is TRBV24-1 and J is TRBJ1-5, with D unclear. CDR1 and CDR2 (germline): KGHDR, SFDVKD. The length of the CDR3 is 12 residues. V lost 5 bases to trimming and J lost 2 bases, with 3 bases between them. The CDR3 sequence: CATSGGNQPQHF. DNA of the CDR3: TGTGCCACCAGTGGGGGCAATCAGCCCCAGCATTTT.

This clonotype was counted ten times or more. V gene TRBV7-2 combines with J gene TRBJ2-2; 9 bases match TRBD2. V gave up 2 bases and J gave up 2 bases; unmatched junction bases: 9. The CDR3 runs 18 residues. Germline lookup yields CDR1 SGHTA and CDR2 FQGNSA. The CDR3: CASSLRRLAGTNTGELFF. DNA for the CDR3: TGTGCCAGCAGCTTAAGGAGGCTAGCGGGGACCAACACCGGGGAGCTGTTTTTT.

The sample holds many counts of this clonotype. The V and J genes are TRBV6-1 and TRBJ2-3, with D perhaps being TRBD1 or TRBD2 (5 bases each). The CDR3 is 22 residues long. The ends were cut back, 1 base at V and 0 bases at J, with 29 bases in the middle. Per the germline V gene, CDR1 is MNHNS and CDR2 is SASEGT. CDR3 nucleotide sequence: TGTGCCAGCAGTGAAGGAAAGTTGGGAGACAGTTTCGTCCAAACTAGCACAGATACGCAGTATTTT. This translates into CASSEGKLGDSFVQTSTDTQYF.

This clonotype occurred a few times. V usage is TRBV19 and J usage is TRBJ2-7; possible D gene TRBD1, 8 bases. The germline V gene encodes CDR1 LNHDA and CDR2 SQIVND (reference sequence). This CDR3 contains 15 residues. V was trimmed by 5 bases and J by 6 bases, leaving 20 bases between them. CDR3 nucleotide sequence: TGTGCCAGTAGTGTGGACAGGGAGGGCCCGAGCGAGCAGTACTTC. This translates into CASSVDREGPSEQYF. Based on the CDR3 plus reference TRBV19 and TRBJ2-7, the full variable domain is DGGITQSPKYLFRKEGQNVTLSCEQNLNHDAMYWYRQDPGQGLRLIYYSQIVNDFQKGDIAEGYSVSREKKESFPLTVTSAQKNPTAFYLCASSVDREGPSEQYFGPGTRLTVT.

This clonotype was observed a few times. This rearrangement joins TRBV19 to TRBJ1-4, with D uncertain. CDR3 length: 13 amino acids. In germline, CDR1 is LNHDA, CDR2 SQIVND (reference sequence). The V gene lost 6 bases and the J gene lost 5 bases, with 10 bases spanning the gap. The CDR3 sequence: CASRFSGNEKLFF. The CDR3 nucleotides read TGTGCCAGTAGATTCTCGGGGAATGAAAAACTGTTTTTT.

This clonotype was counted between two and nine times. The V call is TRBV7-9, the J call TRBJ1-2; D perhaps matches TRBD1 (5 bases). This CDR3 comprises 13 residues. Trimming removed 6 bases at V and 4 bases at J, with 12 bases between. Looked up from germline, CDR1 is SEHNR and CDR2 is FQNEAQ (reference sequence). The CDR3 bases are TGTGCCAGCAGGGGCGGGGCCCTCTATGGCTACACCTTC. Translation: CASRGGALYGYTF. The full variable domain, with the rest looked up from reference TRBV7-9 and TRBJ1-2, is DTGVSQNPRHKITKRGQNVTFRCDPISEHNRLYWYRQTLGQGPEFLTYFQNEAQLEKSRLLSDRFSAERPKGSFSTLEIQRTEQGDSAMYLCASRGGALYGYTFGSGTRLTVV.

The chain has TRBV7-2 and TRBJ2-2, with 7 bases identical to TRBD1. The germline V gene has CDR1 SGHTA and CDR2 FQGNSA. The CDR3 length is 15 residues. Trimming took 1 base from V and 4 from J; bases not matched to a gene: 3. The CDR3 loop reads CASSLVTGPTGELFF. The DNA of the CDR3 is TGTGCCAGCAGCTTAGTGACAGGGCCCACCGGGGAGCTGTTTTTT.

V usage is TRBV12-3 or TRBV12-4 and J usage is TRBJ2-1; 8 positions match TRBD2. V lost 2 bases to trimming and J lost 7 bases; unmatched junction nucleotides: 10. This CDR3 comprises 16 residues. For the CDR3, the DNA is TGTGCCAGCAGTTTAAGGACGGGAGGGCCGGGAAATGAGCAGTTCTTC. This sequence encodes CASSLRTGGPGNEQFF.

Only a few counts were recorded for this clonotype. The V gene is TRBV3-1, the J gene TRBJ1-1; D is unclear. CDR1 and CDR2 (germline): LGHDT, YNNKEL (reference sequence). This CDR3 comprises 12 residues. The V end lost 2 bases, the J end lost 6 bases, and 7 bases lay between the germline ends. The CDR3 sequence: CASSQFQAEAFF. CDR3 DNA: TGTGCCAGCAGCCAATTTCAAGCTGAAGCTTTCTTT. Drawing the rest from reference TRBV3-1 and TRBJ1-1, the complete variable domain is DTAVSQTPKYLVTQMGNDKSIKCEQNLGHDTMYWYKQDSKKFLKIMFSYNNKELIINETVPNRFSPKSPDKAHLNLHINSLELGDSAVYFCASSQFQAEAFFGQGTRLTVV.

This clonotype showed up just a few times. This chain uses TRBV19 with TRBJ2-7, with TRBD1 identical over 8 bases. The CDR3 extends over 16 amino acids. Trimming at V came to 3 bases and at J to 3 bases, leaving 10 bases not matched to a gene. The germline V gene has CDR1 LNHDA and CDR2 SQIVND (reference sequence). The CDR3 coding sequence is TGTGCCAGTAGTATCGGCGCGGCAGGGGGCCTCTACGAGCAGTACTTC. Its translation is CASSIGAAGGLYEQYF.

There are a few counts of this clonotype. The chain carries TRBV6-5 and TRBJ2-1; 7 nucleotides match TRBD2. The CDR3 runs 16 residues. Germline V gene sequence: CDR1 MNHEY, CDR2 SVGAGI. Trimming removed 6 bases from V and 7 bases from J; junction bases left unmatched: 15. The CDR3: CASRWRREGLFNEQFF. In DNA, the CDR3 is TGTGCCAGCAGATGGAGGAGGGAGGGCCTTTTTAATGAGCAGTTCTTC.

V and J are TRBV6-6 and TRBJ2-3, with D possibly being TRBD1 or TRBD2 (5 bases each). The V gene lost 0 bases and the J gene lost 2 bases, with 9 bases spanning the gap. Germline CDR1 is MNHNY and CDR2 is SVGAGI (reference sequence). This CDR3 has 15 amino acids. CDR3 protein: CASSYSGRPTDTQYF. DNA for the CDR3: TGTGCCAGCAGTTACTCGGGACGCCCCACAGATACGCAGTATTTT.